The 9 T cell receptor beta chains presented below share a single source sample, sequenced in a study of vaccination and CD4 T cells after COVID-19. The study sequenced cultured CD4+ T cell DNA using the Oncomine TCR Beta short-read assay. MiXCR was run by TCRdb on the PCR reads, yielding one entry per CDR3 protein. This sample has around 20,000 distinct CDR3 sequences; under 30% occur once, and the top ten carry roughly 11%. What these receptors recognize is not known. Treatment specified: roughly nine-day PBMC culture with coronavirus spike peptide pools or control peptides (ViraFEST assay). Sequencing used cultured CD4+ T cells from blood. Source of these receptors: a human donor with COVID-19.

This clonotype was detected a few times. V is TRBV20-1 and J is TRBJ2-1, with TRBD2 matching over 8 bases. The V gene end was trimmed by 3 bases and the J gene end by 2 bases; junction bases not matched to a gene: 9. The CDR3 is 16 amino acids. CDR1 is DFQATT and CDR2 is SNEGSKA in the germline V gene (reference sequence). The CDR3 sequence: CSASPLGGATYNEQFF. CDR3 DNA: TGCAGTGCTAGCCCCCTCGGGGGGGCTACCTACAATGAGCAGTTCTTC.

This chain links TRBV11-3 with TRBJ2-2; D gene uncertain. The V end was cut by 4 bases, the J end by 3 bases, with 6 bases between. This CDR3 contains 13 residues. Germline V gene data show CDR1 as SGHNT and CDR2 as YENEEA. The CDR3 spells CASSWDYTGELFF. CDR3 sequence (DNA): TGTGCCAGCAGCTGGGATTACACCGGGGAGCTGTTTTTT.

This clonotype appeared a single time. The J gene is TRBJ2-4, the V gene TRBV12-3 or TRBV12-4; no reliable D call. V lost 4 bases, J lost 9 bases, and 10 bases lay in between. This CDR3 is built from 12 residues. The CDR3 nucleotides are TGTGCCAGCAGTTATGGCAGTAGCATTCAGTACTTC. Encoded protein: CASSYGSSIQYF.

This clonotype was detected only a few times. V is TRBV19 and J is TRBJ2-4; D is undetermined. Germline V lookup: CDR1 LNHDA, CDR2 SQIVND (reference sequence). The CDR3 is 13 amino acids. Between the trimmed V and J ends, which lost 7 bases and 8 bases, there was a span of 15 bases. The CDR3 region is CASIPPNTDIQYF. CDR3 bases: TGTGCCAGTATTCCCCCGAATACGGACATTCAGTACTTC.

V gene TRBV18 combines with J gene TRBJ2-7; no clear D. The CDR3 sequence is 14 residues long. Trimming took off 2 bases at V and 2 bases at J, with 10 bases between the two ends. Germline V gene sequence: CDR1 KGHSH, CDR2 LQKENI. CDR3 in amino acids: CASSPGQDTYEQYF. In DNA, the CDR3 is TGTGCCAGCTCACCAGGGCAGGATACCTACGAGCAGTACTTC. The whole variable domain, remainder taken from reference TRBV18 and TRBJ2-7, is NAGVMQNPRHLVRRRGQEARLRCSPMKGHSHVYWYRQLPEEGLKFMVYLQKENIIDESGMPKERFSAEFPKEGPSILRIQQVVRGDSAAYFCASSPGQDTYEQYFGPGTRLTVT.

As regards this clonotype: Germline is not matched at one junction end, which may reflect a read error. Here the CDR3 reads CANSDGRVTGNTIYF. The DNA for the CDR3 is TGTGCCAACAGTGATGGCAGGGTCACTGGAAACACCATATATTTT. The V call is TRBV25-1, the J call TRBJ1-3; weak D call: TRBD1 (5 bases). Germline-derived CDR1 and CDR2 are MGHDK and SYGVNS. The CDR3 totals 15 residues.

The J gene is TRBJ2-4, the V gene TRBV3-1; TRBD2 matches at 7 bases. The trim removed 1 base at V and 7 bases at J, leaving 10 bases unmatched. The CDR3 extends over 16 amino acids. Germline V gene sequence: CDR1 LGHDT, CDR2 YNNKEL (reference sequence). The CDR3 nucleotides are TGTGCCAGCAGCCAAGCTCTATCCCAGGGAGGGAACATTCAGTACTTC. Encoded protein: CASSQALSQGGNIQYF.

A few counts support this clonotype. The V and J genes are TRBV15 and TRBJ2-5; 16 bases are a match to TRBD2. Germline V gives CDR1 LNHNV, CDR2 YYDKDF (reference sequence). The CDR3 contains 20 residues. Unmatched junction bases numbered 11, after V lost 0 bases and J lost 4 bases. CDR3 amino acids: CATSRDLSPGTSGGGETQYF. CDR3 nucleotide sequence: TGTGCCACCAGCAGAGATCTGAGCCCCGGGACTAGCGGGGGGGGAGAGACCCAGTACTTC.

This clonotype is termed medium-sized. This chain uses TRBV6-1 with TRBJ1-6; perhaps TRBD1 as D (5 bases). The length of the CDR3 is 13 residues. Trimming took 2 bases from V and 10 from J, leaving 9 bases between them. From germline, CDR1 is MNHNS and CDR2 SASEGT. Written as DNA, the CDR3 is TGTGCCAGCAGTGAAATGAGGGGATCACCCCTCCACTTT. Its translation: CASSEMRGSPLHF.